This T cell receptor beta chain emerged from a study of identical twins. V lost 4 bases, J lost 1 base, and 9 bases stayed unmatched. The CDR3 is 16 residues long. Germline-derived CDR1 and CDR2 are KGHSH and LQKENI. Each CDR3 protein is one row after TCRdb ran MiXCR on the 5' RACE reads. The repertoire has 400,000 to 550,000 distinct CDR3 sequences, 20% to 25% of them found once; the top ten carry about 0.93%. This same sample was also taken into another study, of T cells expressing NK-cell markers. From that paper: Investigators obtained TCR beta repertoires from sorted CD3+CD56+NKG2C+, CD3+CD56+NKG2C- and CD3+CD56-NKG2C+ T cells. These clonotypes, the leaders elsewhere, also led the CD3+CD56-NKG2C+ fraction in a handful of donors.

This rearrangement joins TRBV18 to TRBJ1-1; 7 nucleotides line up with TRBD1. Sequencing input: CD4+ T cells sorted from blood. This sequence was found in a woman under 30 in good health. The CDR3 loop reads CASSLRQGGTNTEAFF. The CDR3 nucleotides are TGTGCCAGCTCACTCCGACAGGGAGGGACGAACACTGAAGCTTTCTTT.